The entry below gives a single T cell receptor beta chain sequence along with its context. The sample is drawn from a study of blood T cell repertoires in COVID-19. The wider study: Samples taken during acute and convalescent COVID-19 were collected in the United States, Italy and Spain.

Trimming shortened V by 4 bases and J by 0 bases, and 9 bases separated the two germline ends. Germline V lookup: CDR1 MNHEY, CDR2 SMNVEV (reference sequence). This CDR3 contains 14 residues. In the original workflow: Estimation of nucleated cell counts relied on the amplification of reference gene primers. Sequencing was performed with immunoSEQ multiplex PCR; in TCRdb, only in-frame clones are kept and a portion is missing. That table is the source of V, J and clone size, and D and trimming were worked out from the DNA. The sample contains fewer than 250,000 clones, around 88% of which appear only once.

Specimen: peripheral blood. The source of this sequence is a middle-aged man with active or convalescent COVID-19. V and J are TRBV27 and TRBJ1-2, with a weak D call TRBD1 (5 bases). In nucleotides, the CDR3 is TGTGCCAGCAGTTCGGACAATTCTAACTATGGCTACACCTTC. Protein product: CASSSDNSNYGYTF.